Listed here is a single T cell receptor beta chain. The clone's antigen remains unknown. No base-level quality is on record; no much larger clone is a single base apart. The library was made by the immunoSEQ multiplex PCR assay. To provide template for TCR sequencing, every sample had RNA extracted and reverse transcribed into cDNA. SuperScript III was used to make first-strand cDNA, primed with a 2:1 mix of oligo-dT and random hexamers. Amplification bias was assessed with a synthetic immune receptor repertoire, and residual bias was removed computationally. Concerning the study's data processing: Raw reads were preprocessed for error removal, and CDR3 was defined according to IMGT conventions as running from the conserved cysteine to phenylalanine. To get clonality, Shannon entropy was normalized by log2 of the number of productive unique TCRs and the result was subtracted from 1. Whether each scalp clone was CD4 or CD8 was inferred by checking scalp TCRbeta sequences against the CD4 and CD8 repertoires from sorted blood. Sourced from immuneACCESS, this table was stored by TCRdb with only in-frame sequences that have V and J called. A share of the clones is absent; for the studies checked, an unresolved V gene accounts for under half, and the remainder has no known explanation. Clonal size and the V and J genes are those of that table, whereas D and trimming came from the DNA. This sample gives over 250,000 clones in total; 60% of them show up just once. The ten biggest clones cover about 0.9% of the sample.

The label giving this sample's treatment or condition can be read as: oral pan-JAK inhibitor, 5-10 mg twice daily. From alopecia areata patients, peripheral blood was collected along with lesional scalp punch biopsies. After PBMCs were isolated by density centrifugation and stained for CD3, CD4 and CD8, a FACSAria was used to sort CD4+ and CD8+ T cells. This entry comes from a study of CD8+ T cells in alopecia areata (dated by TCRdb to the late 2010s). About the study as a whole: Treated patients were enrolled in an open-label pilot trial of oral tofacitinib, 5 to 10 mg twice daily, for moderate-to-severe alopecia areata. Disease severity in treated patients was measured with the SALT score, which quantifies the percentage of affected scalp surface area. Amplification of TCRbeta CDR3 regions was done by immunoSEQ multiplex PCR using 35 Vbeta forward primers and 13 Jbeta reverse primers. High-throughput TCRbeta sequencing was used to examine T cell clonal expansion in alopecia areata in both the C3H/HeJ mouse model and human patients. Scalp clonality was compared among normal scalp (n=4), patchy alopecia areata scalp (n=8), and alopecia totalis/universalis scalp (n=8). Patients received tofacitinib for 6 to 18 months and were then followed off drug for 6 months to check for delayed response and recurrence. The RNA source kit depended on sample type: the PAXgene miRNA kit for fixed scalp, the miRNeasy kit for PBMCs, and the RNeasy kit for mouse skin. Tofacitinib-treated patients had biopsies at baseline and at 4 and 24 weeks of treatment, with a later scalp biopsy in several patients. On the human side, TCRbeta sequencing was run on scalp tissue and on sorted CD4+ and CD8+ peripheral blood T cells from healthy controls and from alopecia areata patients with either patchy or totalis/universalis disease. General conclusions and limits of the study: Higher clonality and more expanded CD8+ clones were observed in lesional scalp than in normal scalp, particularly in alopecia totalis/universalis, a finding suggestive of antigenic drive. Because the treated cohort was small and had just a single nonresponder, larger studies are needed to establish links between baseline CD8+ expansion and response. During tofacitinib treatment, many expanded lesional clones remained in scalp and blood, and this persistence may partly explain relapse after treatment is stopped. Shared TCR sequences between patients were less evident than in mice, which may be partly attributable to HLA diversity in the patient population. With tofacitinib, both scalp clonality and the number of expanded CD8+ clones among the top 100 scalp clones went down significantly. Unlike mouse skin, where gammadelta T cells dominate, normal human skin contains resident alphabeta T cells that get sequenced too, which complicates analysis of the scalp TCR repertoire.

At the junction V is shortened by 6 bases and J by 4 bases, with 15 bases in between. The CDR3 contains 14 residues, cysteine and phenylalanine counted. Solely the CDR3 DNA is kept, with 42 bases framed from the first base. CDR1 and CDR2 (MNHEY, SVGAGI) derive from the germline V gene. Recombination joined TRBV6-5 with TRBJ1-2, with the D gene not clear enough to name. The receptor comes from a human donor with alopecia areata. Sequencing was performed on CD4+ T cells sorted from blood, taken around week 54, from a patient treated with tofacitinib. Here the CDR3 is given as CASSRSGLGYGYTF. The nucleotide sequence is TGTGCCAGCAGCCGTAGTGGGCTCGGCTATGGCTACACCTTC.